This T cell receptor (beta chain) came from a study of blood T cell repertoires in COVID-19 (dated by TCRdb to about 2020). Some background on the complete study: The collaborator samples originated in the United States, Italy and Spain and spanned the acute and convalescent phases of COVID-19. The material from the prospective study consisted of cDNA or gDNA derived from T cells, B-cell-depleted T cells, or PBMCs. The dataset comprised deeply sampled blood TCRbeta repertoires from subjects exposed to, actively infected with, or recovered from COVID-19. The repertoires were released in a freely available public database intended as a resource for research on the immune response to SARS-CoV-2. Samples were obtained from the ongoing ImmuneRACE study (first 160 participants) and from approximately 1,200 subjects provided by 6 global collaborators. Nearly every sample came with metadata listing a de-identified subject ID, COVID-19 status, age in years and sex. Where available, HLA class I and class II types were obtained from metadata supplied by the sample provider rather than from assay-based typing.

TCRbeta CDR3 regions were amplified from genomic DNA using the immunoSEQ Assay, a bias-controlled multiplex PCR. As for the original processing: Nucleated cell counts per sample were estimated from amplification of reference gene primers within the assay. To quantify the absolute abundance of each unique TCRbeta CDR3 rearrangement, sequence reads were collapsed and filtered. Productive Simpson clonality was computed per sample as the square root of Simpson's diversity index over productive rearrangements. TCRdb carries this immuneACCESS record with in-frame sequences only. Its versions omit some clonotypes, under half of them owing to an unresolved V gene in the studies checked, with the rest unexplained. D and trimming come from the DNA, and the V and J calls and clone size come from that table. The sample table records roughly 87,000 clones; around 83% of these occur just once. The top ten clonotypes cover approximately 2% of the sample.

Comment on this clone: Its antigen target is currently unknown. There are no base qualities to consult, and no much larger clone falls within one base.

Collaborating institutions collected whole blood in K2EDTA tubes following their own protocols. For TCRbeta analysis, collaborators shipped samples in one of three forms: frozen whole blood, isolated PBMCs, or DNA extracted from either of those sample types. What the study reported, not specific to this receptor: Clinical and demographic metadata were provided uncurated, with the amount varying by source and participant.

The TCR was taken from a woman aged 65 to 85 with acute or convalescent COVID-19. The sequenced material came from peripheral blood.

At the DNA level, the sequence is TGTGCCAGCAGCTTGTACAGCCCTAACTATGGCTACACCTTC. This codes for CASSLYSPNYGYTF. This chain is built from TRBV5-6 and TRBJ1-2; no D gene can be assigned with confidence. V and J are truncated by 1 base and 0 bases respectively, leaving an intervening sequence of 7 bases. From the germline V gene, CDR1 is SGHDT and CDR2 is YYEEEE. Including the terminal cysteine and phenylalanine, the CDR3 comprises 14 residues. The CDR3 DNA has 42 bases and is translated from base 1.